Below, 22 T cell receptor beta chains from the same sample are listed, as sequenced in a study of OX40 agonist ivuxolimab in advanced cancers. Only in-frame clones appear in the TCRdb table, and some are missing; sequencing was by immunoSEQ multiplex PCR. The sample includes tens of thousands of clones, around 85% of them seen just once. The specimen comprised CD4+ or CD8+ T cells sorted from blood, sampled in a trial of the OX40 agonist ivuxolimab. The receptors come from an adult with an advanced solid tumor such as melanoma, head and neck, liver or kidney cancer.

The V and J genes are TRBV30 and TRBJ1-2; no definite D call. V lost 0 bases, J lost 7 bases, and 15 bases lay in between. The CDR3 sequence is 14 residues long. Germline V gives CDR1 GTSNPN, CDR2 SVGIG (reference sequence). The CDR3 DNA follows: TGTGCCTGGAGTGTCGTCAGGACCCGCCTTGGCTACACCTTC. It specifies CAWSVVRTRLGYTF.

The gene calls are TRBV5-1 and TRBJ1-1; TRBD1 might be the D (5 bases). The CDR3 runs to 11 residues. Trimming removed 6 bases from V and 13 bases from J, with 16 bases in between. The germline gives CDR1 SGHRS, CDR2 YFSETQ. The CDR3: CASTGGNGGFF. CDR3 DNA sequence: TGCGCCAGCACAGGCGGCAATGGGGGTTTCTTT.

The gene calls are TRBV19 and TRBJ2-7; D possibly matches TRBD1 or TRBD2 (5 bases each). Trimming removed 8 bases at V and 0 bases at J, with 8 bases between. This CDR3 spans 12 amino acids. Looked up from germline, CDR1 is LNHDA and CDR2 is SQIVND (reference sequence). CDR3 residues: CASRDGSYEQYF. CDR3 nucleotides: TGTGCCAGTCGGGACGGCTCCTACGAGCAGTACTTC.

Here the CDR3 DNA reads TGTGCCATCAGTGAGTCGCAGGGGGGCGTCTCACCCCTCCACTTT. Translated, it gives CAISESQGGVSPLHF. The chain joins TRBV10-3 to TRBJ1-6; 7 nucleotides agree with TRBD1. From germline, CDR1 is ENHRY and CDR2 SYGVKD. The CDR3 contains 15 residues. V lost 0 bases, J lost 10 bases, and 6 bases stayed unmatched.

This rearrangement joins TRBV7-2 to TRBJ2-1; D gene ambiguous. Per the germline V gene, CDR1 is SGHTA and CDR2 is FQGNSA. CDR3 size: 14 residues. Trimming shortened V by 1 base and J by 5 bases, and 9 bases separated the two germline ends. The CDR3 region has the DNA TGTGCCAGCAGCTTAGGACTCCGGGACAATGAGCAGTTCTTC. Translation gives CASSLGLRDNEQFF.

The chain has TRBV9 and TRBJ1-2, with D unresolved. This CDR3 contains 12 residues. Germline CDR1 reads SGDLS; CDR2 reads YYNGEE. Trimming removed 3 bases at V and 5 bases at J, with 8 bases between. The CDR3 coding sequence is TGTGCCAGCAGCGCCCCTGGGTATGGCTACACCTTC. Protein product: CASSAPGYGYTF.

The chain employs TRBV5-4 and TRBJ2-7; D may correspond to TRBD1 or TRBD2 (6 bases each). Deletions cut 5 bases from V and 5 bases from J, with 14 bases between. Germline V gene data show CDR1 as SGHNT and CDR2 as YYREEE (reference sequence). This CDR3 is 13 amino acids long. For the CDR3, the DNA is TGTGCCAGCAGGCTCGTGGGGGGCCACGAGCAGTACTTC. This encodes CASRLVGGHEQYF. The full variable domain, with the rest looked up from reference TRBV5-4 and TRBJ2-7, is ETGVTQSPTHLIKTRGQQVTLRCSSQSGHNTVSWYQQALGQGPQFIFQYYREEENGRGNFPPRFSGLQFPNYSSELNVNALELDDSALYLCASRLVGGHEQYFGPGTRLTVT.

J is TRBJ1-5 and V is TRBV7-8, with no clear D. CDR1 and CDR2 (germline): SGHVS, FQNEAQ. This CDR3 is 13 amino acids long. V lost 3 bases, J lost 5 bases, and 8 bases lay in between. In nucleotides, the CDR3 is TGTGCCAGCAGCTTTAGAAGGGATCAGCCCCAGCATTTT. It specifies CASSFRRDQPQHF.

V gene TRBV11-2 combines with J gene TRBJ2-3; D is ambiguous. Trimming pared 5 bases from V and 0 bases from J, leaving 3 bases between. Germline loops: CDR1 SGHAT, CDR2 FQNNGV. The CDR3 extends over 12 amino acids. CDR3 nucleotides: TGTGCCAGCAGCCGCAGCACAGATACGCAGTATTTT. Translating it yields CASSRSTDTQYF.

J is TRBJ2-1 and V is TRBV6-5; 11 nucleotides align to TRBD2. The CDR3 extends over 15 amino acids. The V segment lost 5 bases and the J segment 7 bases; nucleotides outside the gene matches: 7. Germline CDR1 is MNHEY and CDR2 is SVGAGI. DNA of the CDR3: TGTGCCAGCAGTGGTAGCGGGGGGGAATCGAATGAGCAGTTCTTC. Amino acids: CASSGSGGESNEQFF.

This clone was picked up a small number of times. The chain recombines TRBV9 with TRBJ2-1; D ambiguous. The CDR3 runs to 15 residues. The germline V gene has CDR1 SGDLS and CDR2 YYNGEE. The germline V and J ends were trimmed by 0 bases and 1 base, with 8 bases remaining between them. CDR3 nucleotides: TGTGCCAGCAGCGTAGCTCTACAGTCCTACAATGAGCAGTTCTTC. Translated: CASSVALQSYNEQFF.

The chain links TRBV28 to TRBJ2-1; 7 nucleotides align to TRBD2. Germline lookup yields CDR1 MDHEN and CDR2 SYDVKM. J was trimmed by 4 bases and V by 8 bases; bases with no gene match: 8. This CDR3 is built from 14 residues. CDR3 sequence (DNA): TGTGCCAGCCTTTCAACGCGGGGGTACAATGAGCAGTTCTTC. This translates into CASLSTRGYNEQFF.

The CDR3 coding sequence is TGTGCCAGCAGCTGGGTCGGGGGGCCGTCAGATACGCAGTATTTT. Its translation is CASSWVGGPSDTQYF. The genes are TRBV5-5 and TRBJ2-3; perhaps TRBD2 as D (7 bases). Germline V gives CDR1 SGHKS, CDR2 YYEKEE (reference sequence). V lost 3 bases, J lost 4 bases, and 15 bases lay in between. The CDR3 has 15 amino acids.

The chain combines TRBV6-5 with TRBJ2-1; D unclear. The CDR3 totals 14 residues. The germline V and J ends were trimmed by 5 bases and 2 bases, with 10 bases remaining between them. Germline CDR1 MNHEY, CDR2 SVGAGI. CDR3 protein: CASSPLMTYNEQFF. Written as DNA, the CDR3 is TGTGCCAGCAGTCCCCTGATGACCTACAATGAGCAGTTCTTC.

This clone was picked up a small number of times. CDR3 protein: CASSLGRGTEAFF. CDR3 nucleotide sequence: TGTGCCAGTAGTCTCGGGAGGGGCACTGAAGCTTTCTTT. The V call is TRBV19, the J call TRBJ1-1, with D tentatively TRBD1 (5 bases). Trimming removed 5 bases at V and 4 bases at J, with 11 bases between. The CDR3 has 13 residues. Per germline, CDR1 LNHDA and CDR2 SQIVND (reference sequence). Combining the CDR3 with reference TRBV19 and TRBJ1-1 gives the whole variable domain DGGITQSPKYLFRKEGQNVTLSCEQNLNHDAMYWYRQDPGQGLRLIYYSQIVNDFQKGDIAEGYSVSREKKESFPLTVTSAQKNPTAFYLCASSLGRGTEAFFGQGTRLTVV.

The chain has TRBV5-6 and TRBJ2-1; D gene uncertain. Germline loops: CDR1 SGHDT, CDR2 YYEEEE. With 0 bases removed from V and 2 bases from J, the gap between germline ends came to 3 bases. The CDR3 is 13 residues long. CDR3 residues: CASSLEPYNEQFF. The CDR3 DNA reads TGTGCCAGCAGCTTGGAGCCCTACAATGAGCAGTTCTTC. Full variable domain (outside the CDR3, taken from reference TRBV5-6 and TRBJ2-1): DAGVTQSPTHLIKTRGQQVTLRCSPKSGHDTVSWYQQALGQGPQFIFQYYEEEERQRGNFPDRFSGHQFPNYSSELNVNALLLGDSALYLCASSLEPYNEQFFGPGTRLTVL.

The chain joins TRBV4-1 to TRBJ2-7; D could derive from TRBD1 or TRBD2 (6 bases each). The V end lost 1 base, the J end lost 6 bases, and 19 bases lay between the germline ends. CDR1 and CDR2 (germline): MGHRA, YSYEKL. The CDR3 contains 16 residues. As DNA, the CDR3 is TGCGCCAGCAGCCAAGTGGCCGGGGGCGCCACCTTCGAGCAGTACTTC. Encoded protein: CASSQVAGGATFEQYF.

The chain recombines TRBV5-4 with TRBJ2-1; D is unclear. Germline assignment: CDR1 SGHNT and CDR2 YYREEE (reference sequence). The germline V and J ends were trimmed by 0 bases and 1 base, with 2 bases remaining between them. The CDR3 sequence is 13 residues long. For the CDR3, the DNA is TGTGCCAGCAGCTTGGGTTCCTACAATGAGCAGTTCTTC. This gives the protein CASSLGSYNEQFF.

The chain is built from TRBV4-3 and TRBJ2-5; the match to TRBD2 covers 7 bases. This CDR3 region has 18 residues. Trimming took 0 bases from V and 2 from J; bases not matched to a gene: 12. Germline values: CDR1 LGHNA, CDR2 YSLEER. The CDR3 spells CASSQEGRTSSSQETQYF. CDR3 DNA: TGCGCCAGCAGCCAAGAAGGCAGGACTAGTTCCTCACAAGAGACCCAGTACTTC.

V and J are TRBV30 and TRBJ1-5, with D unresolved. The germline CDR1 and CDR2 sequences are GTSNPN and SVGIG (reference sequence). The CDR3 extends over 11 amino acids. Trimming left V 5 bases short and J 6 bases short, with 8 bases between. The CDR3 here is CAWGSLQPQHF. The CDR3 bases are TGTGCCTGGGGCAGTCTTCAGCCCCAGCATTTT.

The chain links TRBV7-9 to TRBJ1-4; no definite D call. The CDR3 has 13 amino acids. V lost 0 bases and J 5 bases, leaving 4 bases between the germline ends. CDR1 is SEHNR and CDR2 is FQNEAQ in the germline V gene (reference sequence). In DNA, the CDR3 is TGTGCCAGCAGCTTAGCTCTCAATGAAAAACTGTTTTTT. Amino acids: CASSLALNEKLFF. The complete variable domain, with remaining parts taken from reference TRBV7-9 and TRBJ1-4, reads DTGVSQNPRHKITKRGQNVTFRCDPISEHNRLYWYRQTLGQGPEFLTYFQNEAQLEKSRLLSDRFSAERPKGSFSTLEIQRTEQGDSAMYLCASSLALNEKLFFGSGTQLSVL.

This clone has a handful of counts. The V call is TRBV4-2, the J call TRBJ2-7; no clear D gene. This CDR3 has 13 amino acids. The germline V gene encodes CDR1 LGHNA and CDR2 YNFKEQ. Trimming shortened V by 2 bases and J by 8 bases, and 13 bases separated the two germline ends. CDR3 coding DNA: TGTGCCAGCAGCCAAATGGAGAGGAATAAGCAGTACGTC. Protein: CASSQMERNKQYV.